The next 15 T cell receptor beta chains were all read from a single sample in a study of regulatory T cells in long-lasting Graves disease. Specified time point: newly diagnosed GD, antithyroid drugs for less than 3 months. Preparation of the TCR library used RNA extracted from PBMCs. HTBI primers from iRepertoire and Arm-PCR of CDR3 regions yielded the TCR beta libraries. TCRdb re-analysed the multiplex PCR reads in MiXCR, keeping a single row per CDR3 protein. The table has hundreds of thousands of distinct CDR3 sequences, 15% to 20% seen once. This sample was shared with a second study, whose subject was T cells in Graves' hyperthyroidism and ophthalmopathy.

The sample consisted of peripheral blood mononuclear cells (PBMCs), taken at new diagnosis, from a patient treated with antithyroid drugs. The receptors shown here come from a man younger than 35 with Graves disease.

This clonotype was observed many times. The chain carries TRBV18 and TRBJ1-1, with 8 bases that match TRBD1. CDR3 size: 12 residues. Germline CDR1 is KGHSH and CDR2 is LQKENI. Trimming took 6 bases from V and 4 from J; bases not matched to a gene: 1. CDR3 coding DNA: TGTGCCAGCTCGGGACAGGCCACTGAAGCTTTCTTT. Protein product: CASSGQATEAFF.

This clonotype occurred many times. The rearrangement links TRBV25-1 to TRBJ1-5; TRBD1 is a possible D gene (6 bases). The CDR3 runs to 17 residues. Germline values: CDR1 MGHDK, CDR2 SYGVNS. This chain's CDR3 is CELDPDRKGDSNQPQHF. CDR3 sequence (DNA): TGTGAATTAGATCCGGACAGAAAAGGGGACAGCAATCAGCCCCAGCATTTT.

V usage is TRBV9 and J usage is TRBJ1-1, with TRBD1 as a possible D gene (5 bases). In germline, CDR1 is SGDLS, CDR2 YYNGEE. V lost 0 bases, J lost 11 bases, and 11 bases lay in between. This CDR3 has 12 residues. The CDR3 DNA reads TGTGCCAGCAGCGTAGGCGGGGGAGAGGCTTTCTTT. Translated, it gives CASSVGGGEAFF.

This clonotype was seen ten or more times. The J gene is TRBJ2-3, the V gene TRBV12-3 or TRBV12-4; 10 nucleotides match TRBD1. The V gene end was trimmed by 6 bases and the J gene end by 7 bases; junction bases not matched to a gene: 10. This CDR3 region has 15 residues. The CDR3 region has the DNA TGTGCCAGCAGCCCCCCCGGGACAGGGGATAATACGCAGTATTTT. Protein product: CASSPPGTGDNTQYF.

DNA for the CDR3: TGTGCCAGCAGCCAAACACCAGACCGCTACGAGCAGTACTTC. Its protein is CASSQTPDRYEQYF. The chain recombines TRBV7-9 with TRBJ2-7; D is uncertain. Trimming cost V 5 bases and J 3 bases, with 14 bases left between them. The CDR3 runs 14 residues. The germline gives CDR1 SEHNR, CDR2 FQNEAQ (reference sequence).

The chain carries TRBV3-1 and TRBJ2-5, with D hard to call. The germline V gene encodes CDR1 LGHDT and CDR2 YNNKEL (reference sequence). Trimming left V 0 bases short and J 5 bases short, with 7 bases between. The CDR3 covers 13 residues. The chain's CDR3 is CASSQDDRETQYF. The CDR3 coding sequence is TGTGCCAGCAGCCAAGATGACCGGGAGACCCAGTACTTC.

This clonotype was counted at least ten times. This chain links TRBV10-2 with TRBJ2-3; perhaps TRBD2 as D (5 bases). This CDR3 is 16 amino acids long. Germline CDR1 reads WSHSY; CDR2 reads SAAADI. The V end was cut by 3 bases, the J end by 2 bases, with 15 bases between. The CDR3 DNA reads TGCGCCAGCAGTGACTTTGAGGGAACGATCACAGATACGCAGTATTTT. Translation: CASSDFEGTITDTQYF.

This clonotype appeared many times. The gene calls are TRBV5-1 and TRBJ1-1; D not resolved. Trimming removed 5 bases from V and 2 bases from J, with 10 bases in between. CDR1 is SGHRS, CDR2 YFSETQ, per germline. The CDR3 is 13 amino acids. The CDR3 DNA reads as TGCGCCAGCAGAGGACGTAGTAACACTGAAGCTTTCTTT. Translating gives CASRGRSNTEAFF.

The DNA for the CDR3 is TGTGCCATCAGTCCCGGGGGTGCGAACACCGGGGAGCTGTTTTTT. Protein: CAISPGGANTGELFF. The rearrangement joins TRBV10-3 to TRBJ2-2; D may be TRBD2 (6 bases). The CDR3 runs to 15 residues. The germline V gene encodes CDR1 ENHRY and CDR2 SYGVKD. V was cut by 5 bases and J by 0 bases, with 10 bases left in between.

In its sample, this clonotype was seen many times. Here the CDR3 reads CASSFYPGHLQETQYF. CDR3 DNA: TGTGCCAGCAGCTTTTATCCGGGACACCTCCAAGAGACCCAGTACTTC. The chain links TRBV5-5 to TRBJ2-5; D is perhaps TRBD1 (6 bases). Trimming left V 2 bases short and J 1 base short, with 15 bases between. The germline V gene has CDR1 SGHKS and CDR2 YYEKEE (reference sequence). The CDR3 length is 16 residues.

This clonotype was found a few times. This chain joins TRBV5-4 and TRBJ2-1, with 8 bases identical to TRBD2. Looked up from germline, CDR1 is SGHNT and CDR2 is YYREEE (reference sequence). This CDR3 comprises 17 residues. With 4 bases clipped from V and 2 bases from J, the junction kept 11 bases outside the gene matches. In DNA, the CDR3 is TGTGCCAGCAGCAAGCCTCCGCGGGGGGCGGCCTACAATGAGCAGTTCTTC. This translates into CASSKPPRGAAYNEQFF.

This clonotype was observed a few times. The chain recombines TRBV12-3 or TRBV12-4 with TRBJ1-6; TRBD1 is a possible D gene (5 bases). This CDR3 contains 15 residues. V lost 6 bases, J lost 0 bases, and 9 bases lay in between. CDR3 sequence reads: CASRRGTSYNSPLHF. The DNA of the CDR3 is TGTGCCAGCAGGCGCGGGACCTCCTATAATTCACCCCTCCACTTT.

This sequence joins TRBV29-1 and TRBJ2-1; 10 bases are a match to TRBD2. The germline gives CDR1 SQVTM, CDR2 ANQGSEA. The V and J ends lost 0 bases and 4 bases, in that order; junction bases with no gene match: 6. The CDR3 covers 16 residues. The CDR3: CSVEDFLAGDYNEQFF. The CDR3 DNA sequence: TGCAGCGTTGAAGATTTCCTAGCGGGAGATTACAATGAGCAGTTCTTC.

The chain combines TRBV19 with TRBJ2-7; TRBD2 aligns across 8 bases. Germline values: CDR1 LNHDA, CDR2 SQIVND (reference sequence). The CDR3 runs 15 residues. Losses at the gene ends were 1 base for V and 4 bases for J; bases not matched to a gene: 6. The CDR3 sequence: CASSIGGSGIYEQYF. Written as DNA, the CDR3 is TGTGCCAGTAGTATAGGAGGTAGCGGGATTTACGAGCAGTACTTC.

This clonotype was observed a handful of times. This sequence joins TRBV20-1 and TRBJ2-3; D is undetermined. V lost 0 bases to trimming and J lost 1 base, with 11 bases between them. The length of the CDR3 is 15 residues. Germline V gene data show CDR1 as DFQATT and CDR2 as SNEGSKA (reference sequence). CDR3 sequence (DNA): TGCAGTGCTAGAGATAGAGTGATCGGCACAGATACGCAGTATTTT. Its translation is CSARDRVIGTDTQYF.